The 5 T cell receptor beta chains given below trace back to one sample, sequenced in a study of shared clonotypes between healthy human individuals. The assay was immunoSEQ multiplex PCR, and TCRdb's table has in-frame clones only and misses some. Of around 2.1 million clones in the sample, under 97% were seen once. Sequenced input: naive CD4+ T cells sorted from blood. As for subset: CD45RA+ positively selected. These receptors all stem from a man aged 18 to 29 in good health.

A single count supports this clone. The V gene is TRBV18, the J gene TRBJ1-2, with TRBD1 identical over 7 bases. Looked up from germline, CDR1 is KGHSH and CDR2 is LQKENI. The CDR3 sequence is 15 residues long. V was clipped by 2 bases and J by 7 bases; unmatched bases: 10. The CDR3 DNA reads as TGTGCCAGCTCACCAGACAGGGACGCGGCGGCTGGCTACACCTTC. Translating it yields CASSPDRDAAAGYTF.

The rearrangement links TRBV2 to TRBJ2-2, with a possible D match to TRBD2 (5 bases). The V gene lost 2 bases and the J gene lost 6 bases, with 10 bases spanning the gap. The CDR3 is made up of 14 amino acids. Germline V gene data show CDR1 as SNHLY and CDR2 as FYNNEI. The CDR3 coding sequence is TGTGCCAGCAGTGAATTGCGGGTTTCCGGGGAGCTGTTTTTT. It encodes CASSELRVSGELFF.

CDR3 loop: CAWSVQSTNEKLFF. The DNA for the CDR3 is TGTGCCTGGAGTGTACAGTCAACTAATGAAAAACTGTTTTTT. This rearrangement joins TRBV30 to TRBJ1-4, with D hard to call. Germline assignment: CDR1 GTSNPN and CDR2 SVGIG (reference sequence). The CDR3 contains 14 residues. Trimming pared 0 bases from V and 0 bases from J, leaving 5 bases between.

This sequence joins TRBV19 and TRBJ2-6; the match to TRBD1 covers 8 bases. This CDR3 spans 19 amino acids. CDR1 and CDR2 from the germline V gene are LNHDA and SQIVND (reference sequence). V lost 4 bases and J lost 0; bases outside the gene matches: 11. The CDR3 loop reads CASSNPPGQVSSGANVLTF. The DNA for the CDR3 is TGTGCCAGTAGTAATCCCCCGGGACAGGTTTCCTCTGGGGCCAACGTCCTGACTTTC.

The chain links TRBV28 to TRBJ2-7; D might be TRBD1 (5 bases). From germline, CDR1 is MDHEN and CDR2 SYDVKM. The CDR3 is 15 amino acids. The ends were cut back, 4 bases at V and 3 bases at J, with 16 bases in the middle. CDR3: CASSSGDSSHYEQYF. CDR3 coding DNA: TGTGCCAGCAGTTCTGGAGACAGTTCTCACTACGAGCAGTACTTC. The whole variable domain, remainder taken from reference TRBV28 and TRBJ2-7, is DVKVTQSSRYLVKRTGEKVFLECVQDMDHENMFWYRQDPGLGLRLIYFSYDVKMKEKGDIPEGYSVSREKKERFSLILESASTNQTSMYLCASSSGDSSHYEQYFGPGTRLTVT.